This entry describes one T cell receptor beta chain. The sample originates from a study of blood T cell repertoires in COVID-19. Study-wide background: Both acute and convalescent COVID-19 samples were obtained from the United States, Italy and Spain. The analysed material was cDNA or gDNA that came from T cells, B-cell-depleted T cells, or PBMCs.

How the authors handled the data: Estimates of nucleated cell counts were drawn from the amplification of reference gene primers. TCRdb's copy holds only in-frame clones and misses some; the assay was immunoSEQ multiplex PCR. Clone size and V and J calls were adopted from that table, with D and trimming inferred from the DNA. The sample shows about 100,000 clones, 89% of them seen only once. CDR3 length: 15 amino acids. V was cut by 5 bases and J by 0 bases, with 10 bases left in between. CDR1 and CDR2 from the germline V gene are KGHSH and LQKENI. The sample taken for sequencing was peripheral blood. The receptor comes from a man aged 35 to 55 with active or convalescent COVID-19. The V and J genes are TRBV18 and TRBJ2-2; tentatively, D is TRBD2 (5 bases). The CDR3 protein is CASSSRTPNTGELFF. The CDR3, as DNA: TGTGCCAGCTCAAGTCGGACTCCGAACACCGGGGAGCTGTTTTTT.